The clone carrying this T cell receptor (beta chain) was recorded once. This record belongs to a study of cytotoxic CD8 clonotypes in ibrutinib-treated CLL. Looking at the study overall: Across samples, productive templates numbered 250,000 to 300,000 and productive rearrangements reached approximately 94,000 on average.

Generated by immunoSEQ multiplex PCR, the TCRdb table keeps only in-frame clones and is missing some. The sample includes 200,000 to 250,000 clones, approximately 70% of them seen just once. The germline V gene has CDR1 SGHRS and CDR2 YFSETQ. Trimming at V came to 0 bases and at J to 3 bases, leaving 6 bases not matched to a gene. The CDR3 runs 15 residues. The TCR originated in a human donor with chronic lymphocytic leukemia. The rearrangement uses TRBV5-1 and TRBJ2-7; TRBD1 matches at 7 bases. The source was PBMCs, collected after 12 months of ibrutinib treatment. DNA for the CDR3: TGCGCCAGCAGCTTGGCGCGTGACAGGGTCTACGAGCAGTACTTC. Its protein is CASSLARDRVYEQYF.